This T cell receptor (beta chain) derives from a study of a mutant IDH1 vaccine in newly diagnosed glioma. Across the whole study: The study started vaccination 4-6 weeks after radiotherapy alone, or with temozolomide cycles. Earlier treatment was radiotherapy, temozolomide, or both, with most getting both.

Data came from immunoSEQ multiplex PCR; TCRdb stores just in-frame clones and leaves some out. This table holds 45,000 to 70,000 clones, about 80% found once. A word on this clone: Its target is unknown.

This CDR3 comprises 14 residues. CDR1 and CDR2 (germline): GTSNPN, SVGIG (reference sequence). V was trimmed by 1 base and J by 3 bases, leaving 10 bases between them. As for time point: week 5, during vaccination. Topical imiquimod accompanied each vaccine dose, which consisted of 300 ug of mutant IDH1 20-mer peptide. The starting material was PBMCs, obtained from a glioma patient whose treatment included an IDH1 peptide vaccine. The V call is TRBV30, the J call TRBJ1-5, with D perhaps matching TRBD1 (5 bases). The TCR comes from a man aged 25-40 years with glioma. CDR3 bases: TGTGCCTGGAGTGCCGGACACCTCAATCAGCCCCAGCATTTT. Translation gives CAWSAGHLNQPQHF.